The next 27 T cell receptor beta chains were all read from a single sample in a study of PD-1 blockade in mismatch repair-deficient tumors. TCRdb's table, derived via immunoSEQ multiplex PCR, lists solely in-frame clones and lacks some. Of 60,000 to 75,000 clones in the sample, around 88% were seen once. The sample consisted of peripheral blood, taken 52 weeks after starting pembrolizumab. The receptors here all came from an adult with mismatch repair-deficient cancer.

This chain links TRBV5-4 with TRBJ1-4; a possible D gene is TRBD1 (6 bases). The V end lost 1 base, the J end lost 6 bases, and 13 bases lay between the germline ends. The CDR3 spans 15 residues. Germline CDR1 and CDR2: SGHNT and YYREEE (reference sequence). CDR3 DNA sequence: TGTGCCAGCAGCTTGTCTGGGGGGGCACATGAAAAACTGTTTTTT. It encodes CASSLSGGAHEKLFF. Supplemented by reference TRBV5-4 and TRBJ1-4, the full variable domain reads ETGVTQSPTHLIKTRGQQVTLRCSSQSGHNTVSWYQQALGQGPQFIFQYYREEENGRGNFPPRFSGLQFPNYSSELNVNALELDDSALYLCASSLSGGAHEKLFFGSGTQLSVL.

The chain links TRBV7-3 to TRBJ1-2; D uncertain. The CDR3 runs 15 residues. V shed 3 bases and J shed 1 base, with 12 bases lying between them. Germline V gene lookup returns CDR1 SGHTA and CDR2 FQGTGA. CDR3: CASSFRSEGNYGYTF. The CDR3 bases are TGTGCCAGCAGCTTCCGTTCCGAGGGTAACTATGGCTACACCTTC.

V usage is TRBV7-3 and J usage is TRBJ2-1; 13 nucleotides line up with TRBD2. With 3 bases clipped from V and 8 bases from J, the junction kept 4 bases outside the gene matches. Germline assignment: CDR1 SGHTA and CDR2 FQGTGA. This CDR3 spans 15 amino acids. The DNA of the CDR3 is TGTGCCAGCAGCTTCGGGACTAGCGGGACATATGAGCAGTTCTTC. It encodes CASSFGTSGTYEQFF.

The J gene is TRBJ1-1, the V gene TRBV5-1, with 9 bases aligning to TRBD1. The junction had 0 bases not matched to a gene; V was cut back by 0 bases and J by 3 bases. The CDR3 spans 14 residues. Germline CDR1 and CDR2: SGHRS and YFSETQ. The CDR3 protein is CASSLGTGDTEAFF. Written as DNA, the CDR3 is TGCGCCAGCAGCTTGGGGACAGGGGACACTGAAGCTTTCTTT.

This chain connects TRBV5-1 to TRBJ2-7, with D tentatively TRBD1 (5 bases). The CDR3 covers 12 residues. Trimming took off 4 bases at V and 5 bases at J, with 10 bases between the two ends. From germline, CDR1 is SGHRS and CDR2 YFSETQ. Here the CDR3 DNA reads TGCGCCAGCAGCCTCAGGGTGAACGAGCAGTACTTC. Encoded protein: CASSLRVNEQYF.

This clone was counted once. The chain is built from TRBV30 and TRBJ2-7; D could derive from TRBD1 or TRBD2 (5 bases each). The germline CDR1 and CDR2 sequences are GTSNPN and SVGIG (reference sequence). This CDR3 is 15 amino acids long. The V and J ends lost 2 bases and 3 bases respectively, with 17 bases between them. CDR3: CAWSLGSGRLYEQYF. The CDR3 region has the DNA TGTGCCTGGAGTCTAGGGTCGGGACGGCTCTACGAGCAGTACTTC.

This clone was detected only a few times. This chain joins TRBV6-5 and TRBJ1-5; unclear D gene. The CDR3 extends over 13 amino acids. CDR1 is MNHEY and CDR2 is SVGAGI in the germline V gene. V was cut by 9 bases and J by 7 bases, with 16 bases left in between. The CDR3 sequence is CASKRARNQPQHF. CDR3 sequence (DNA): TGTGCCAGTAAGCGAGCGAGAAACCAGCCCCAGCATTTT.

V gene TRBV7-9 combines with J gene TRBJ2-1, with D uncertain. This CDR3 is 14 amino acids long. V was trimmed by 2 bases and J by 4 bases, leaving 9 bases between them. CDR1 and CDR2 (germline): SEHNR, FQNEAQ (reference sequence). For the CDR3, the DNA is TGTGCCAGCAGCTTAAGATCTCTGTACAATGAGCAGTTCTTC. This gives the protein CASSLRSLYNEQFF.

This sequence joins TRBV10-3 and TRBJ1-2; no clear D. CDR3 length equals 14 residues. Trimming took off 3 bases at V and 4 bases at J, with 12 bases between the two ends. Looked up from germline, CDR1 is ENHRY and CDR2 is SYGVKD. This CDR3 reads CAISDSILGYGYTF. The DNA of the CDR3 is TGTGCCATCAGTGACAGCATACTTGGCTATGGCTACACCTTC.

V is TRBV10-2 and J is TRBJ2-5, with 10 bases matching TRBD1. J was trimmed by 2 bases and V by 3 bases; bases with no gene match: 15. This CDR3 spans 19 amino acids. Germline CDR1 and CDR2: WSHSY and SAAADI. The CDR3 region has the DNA TGCGCCAGCAGTGACCCACGTACCCCCGGGACAGGGGCACAAGAGACCCAGTACTTC. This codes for CASSDPRTPGTGAQETQYF.

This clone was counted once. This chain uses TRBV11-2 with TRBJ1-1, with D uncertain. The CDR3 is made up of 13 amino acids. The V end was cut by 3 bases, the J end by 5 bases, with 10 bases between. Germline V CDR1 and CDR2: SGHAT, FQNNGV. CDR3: CASSFRTMTEAFF. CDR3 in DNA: TGTGCCAGCAGCTTTAGGACTATGACTGAAGCTTTCTTT.

DNA of the CDR3: TGTGCCAGCAGCCCCTACAGGGACCGTTTGATTGGCTACACCTTC. Encoded protein: CASSPYRDRLIGYTF. J is TRBJ1-2 and V is TRBV14, with D possibly being TRBD1 (6 bases). The V end lost 4 bases, the J end lost 7 bases, and 19 bases lay between the germline ends. Germline V gene lookup returns CDR1 SGHDN and CDR2 FVKESK. The CDR3 covers 15 residues.

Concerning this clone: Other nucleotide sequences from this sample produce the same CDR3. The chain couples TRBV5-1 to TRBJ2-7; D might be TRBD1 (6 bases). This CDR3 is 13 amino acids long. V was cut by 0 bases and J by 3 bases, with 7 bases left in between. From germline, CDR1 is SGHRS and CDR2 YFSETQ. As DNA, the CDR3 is TGCGCCAGCAGCTTGGTACAGGGCTACGAGCAGTACTTC. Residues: CASSLVQGYEQYF.

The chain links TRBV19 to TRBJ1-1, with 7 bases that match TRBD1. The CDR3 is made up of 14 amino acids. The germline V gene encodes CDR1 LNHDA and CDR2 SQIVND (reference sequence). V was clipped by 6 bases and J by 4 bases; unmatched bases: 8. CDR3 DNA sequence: TGTGCCAGTAGCCAGACAGGGAGGGGCACTGAAGCTTTCTTT. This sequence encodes CASSQTGRGTEAFF.

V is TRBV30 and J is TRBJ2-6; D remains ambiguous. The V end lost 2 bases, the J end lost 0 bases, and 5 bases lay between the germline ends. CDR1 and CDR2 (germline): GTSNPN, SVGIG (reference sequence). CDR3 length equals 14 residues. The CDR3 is CAWSPSSGANVLTF. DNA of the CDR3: TGTGCCTGGAGTCCGAGCTCTGGGGCCAACGTCCTGACTTTC.

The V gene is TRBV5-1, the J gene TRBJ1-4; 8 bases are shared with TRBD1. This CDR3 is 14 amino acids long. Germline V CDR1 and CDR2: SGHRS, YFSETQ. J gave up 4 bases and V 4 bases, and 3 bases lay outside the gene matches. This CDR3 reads CASSAGQGNEKLFF. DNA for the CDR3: TGCGCCAGCAGCGCTGGACAGGGTAATGAAAAACTGTTTTTT.

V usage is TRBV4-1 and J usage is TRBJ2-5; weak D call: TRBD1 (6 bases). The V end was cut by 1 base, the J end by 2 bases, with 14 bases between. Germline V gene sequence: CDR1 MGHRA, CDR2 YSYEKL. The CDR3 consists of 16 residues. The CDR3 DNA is TGCGCCAGCAGCCAAGCGGAGGATGGACAGCAAGAGACCCAGTACTTC. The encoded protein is CASSQAEDGQQETQYF.

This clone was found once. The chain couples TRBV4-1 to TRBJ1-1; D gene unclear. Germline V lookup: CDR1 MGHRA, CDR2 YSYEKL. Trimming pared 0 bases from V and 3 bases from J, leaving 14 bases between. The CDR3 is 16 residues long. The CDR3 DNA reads TGCGCCAGCAGCCAAGACGGTAGCGGGATCCACACTGAAGCTTTCTTT. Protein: CASSQDGSGIHTEAFF.

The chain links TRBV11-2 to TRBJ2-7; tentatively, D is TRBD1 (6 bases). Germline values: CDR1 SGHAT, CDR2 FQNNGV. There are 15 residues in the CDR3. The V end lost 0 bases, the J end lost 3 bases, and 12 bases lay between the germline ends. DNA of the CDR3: TGTGCCAGCAGCTTAGATGATAGCAGGGGCTACGAGCAGTACTTC. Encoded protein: CASSLDDSRGYEQYF.

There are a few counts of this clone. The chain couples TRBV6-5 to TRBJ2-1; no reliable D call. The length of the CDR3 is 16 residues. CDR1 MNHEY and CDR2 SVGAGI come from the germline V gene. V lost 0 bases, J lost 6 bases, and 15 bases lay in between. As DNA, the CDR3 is TGTGCCAGCAGTTACTCGACGGGTTATCTGATCAATGAGCAGTTCTTC. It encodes CASSYSTGYLINEQFF.

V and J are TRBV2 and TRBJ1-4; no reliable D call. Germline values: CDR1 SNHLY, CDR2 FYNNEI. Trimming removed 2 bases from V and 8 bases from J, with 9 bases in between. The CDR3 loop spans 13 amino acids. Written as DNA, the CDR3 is TGTGCCAGCAGTGAATCTAGCGGCGAAAAACTGTTTTTT. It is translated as CASSESSGEKLFF.

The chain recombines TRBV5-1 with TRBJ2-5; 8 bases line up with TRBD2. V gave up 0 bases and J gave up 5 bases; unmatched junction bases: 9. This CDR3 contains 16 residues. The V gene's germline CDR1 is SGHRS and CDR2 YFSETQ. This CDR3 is CASSLASLRGRETQYF. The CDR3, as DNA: TGCGCCAGCAGCTTGGCCTCCCTCCGCGGGAGGGAGACCCAGTACTTC.

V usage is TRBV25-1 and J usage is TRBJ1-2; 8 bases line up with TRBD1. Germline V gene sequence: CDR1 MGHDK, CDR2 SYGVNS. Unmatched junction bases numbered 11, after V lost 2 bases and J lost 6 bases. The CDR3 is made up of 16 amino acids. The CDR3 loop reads CASSEDRGPKVNGYTF. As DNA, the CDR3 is TGTGCCAGCAGTGAAGACAGGGGCCCAAAAGTAAATGGCTACACCTTC.

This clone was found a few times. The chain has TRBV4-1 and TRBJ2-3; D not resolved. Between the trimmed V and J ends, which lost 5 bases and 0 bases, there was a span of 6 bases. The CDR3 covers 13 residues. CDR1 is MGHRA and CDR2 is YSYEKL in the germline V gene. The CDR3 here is CASSVISTDTQYF. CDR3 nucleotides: TGCGCCAGCAGCGTGATCAGCACAGATACGCAGTATTTT.

CDR3 bases: TGTGCCAGCAGTTTCTCCCGGGACAGGGATAATGAAAAACTGTTTTTT. Translated: CASSFSRDRDNEKLFF. The gene calls are TRBV28 and TRBJ1-4; 9 positions match TRBD1. Trimming cost V 3 bases and J 4 bases; bases outside gene matches: 6. The CDR3 extends over 16 amino acids. In germline, CDR1 is MDHEN, CDR2 SYDVKM. The full variable domain, completed using reference TRBV28 and TRBJ1-4, is DVKVTQSSRYLVKRTGEKVFLECVQDMDHENMFWYRQDPGLGLRLIYFSYDVKMKEKGDIPEGYSVSREKKERFSLILESASTNQTSMYLCASSFSRDRDNEKLFFGSGTQLSVL.

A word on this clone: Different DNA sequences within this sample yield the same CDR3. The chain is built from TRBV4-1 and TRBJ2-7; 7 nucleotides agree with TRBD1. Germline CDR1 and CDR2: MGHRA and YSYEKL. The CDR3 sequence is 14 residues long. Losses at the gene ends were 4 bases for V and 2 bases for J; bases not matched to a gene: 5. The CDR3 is CASSPRQGTYEQYF. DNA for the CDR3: TGCGCCAGCAGCCCTCGACAGGGCACCTACGAGCAGTACTTC.

DNA of the CDR3: TGTGCCAGCAGTCTGGACTCCGTTTCCTACGAGCAGTACTTC. As protein: CASSLDSVSYEQYF. This chain joins TRBV28 and TRBJ2-7, with D possibly being TRBD2 (5 bases). CDR1 is MDHEN, CDR2 SYDVKM, per germline. The V and J ends lost 5 bases and 1 base respectively, with 12 bases between them. The length of the CDR3 is 14 residues. Complete variable domain (other parts from reference TRBV28 and TRBJ2-7): DVKVTQSSRYLVKRTGEKVFLECVQDMDHENMFWYRQDPGLGLRLIYFSYDVKMKEKGDIPEGYSVSREKKERFSLILESASTNQTSMYLCASSLDSVSYEQYFGPGTRLTVT.